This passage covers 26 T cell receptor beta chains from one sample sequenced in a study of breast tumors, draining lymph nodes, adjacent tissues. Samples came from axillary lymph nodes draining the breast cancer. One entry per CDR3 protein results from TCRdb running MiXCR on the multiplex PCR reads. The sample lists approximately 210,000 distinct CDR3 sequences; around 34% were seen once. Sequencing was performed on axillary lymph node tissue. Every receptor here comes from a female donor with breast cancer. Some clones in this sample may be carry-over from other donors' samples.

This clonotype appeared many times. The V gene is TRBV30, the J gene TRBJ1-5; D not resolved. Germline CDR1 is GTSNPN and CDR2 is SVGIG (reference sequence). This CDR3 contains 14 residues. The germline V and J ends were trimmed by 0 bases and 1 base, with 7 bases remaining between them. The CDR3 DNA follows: TGTGCCTGGAGTGTAGGCAGCAGCAATCAGCCCCAGCATTTT. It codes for CAWSVGSSNQPQHF. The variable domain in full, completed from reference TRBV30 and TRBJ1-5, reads SQTIHQWPATLVQPVGSPLSLECTVEGTSNPNLYWYRQAAGRGLQLLFYSVGIGQISSEVPQNLSASRPQDRQFILSSKKLLLSDSGFYLCAWSVGSSNQPQHFGDGTRLSIL.

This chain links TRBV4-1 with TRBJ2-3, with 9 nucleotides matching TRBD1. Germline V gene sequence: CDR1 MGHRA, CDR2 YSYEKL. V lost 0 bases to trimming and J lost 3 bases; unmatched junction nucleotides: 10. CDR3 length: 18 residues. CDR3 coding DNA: TGCGCCAGCAGCCAAGATCCTATTGGGACAGGGCTGACAGATACGCAGTATTTT. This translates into CASSQDPIGTGLTDTQYF.

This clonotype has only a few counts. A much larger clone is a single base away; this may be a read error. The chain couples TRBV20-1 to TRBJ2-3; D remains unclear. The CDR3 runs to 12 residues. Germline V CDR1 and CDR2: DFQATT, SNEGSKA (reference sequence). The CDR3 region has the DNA TGCAGTGCTAGAGTAGTAGCAGATACGCCGTATTTT. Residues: CSARVVADTPYF.

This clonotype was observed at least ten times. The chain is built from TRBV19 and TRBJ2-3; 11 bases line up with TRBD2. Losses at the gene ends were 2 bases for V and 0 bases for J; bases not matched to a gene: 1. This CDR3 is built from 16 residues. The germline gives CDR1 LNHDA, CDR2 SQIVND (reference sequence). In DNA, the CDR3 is TGTGCCAGTAGTATACTAGCGGGGGGCAGCACAGATACGCAGTATTTT. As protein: CASSILAGGSTDTQYF.

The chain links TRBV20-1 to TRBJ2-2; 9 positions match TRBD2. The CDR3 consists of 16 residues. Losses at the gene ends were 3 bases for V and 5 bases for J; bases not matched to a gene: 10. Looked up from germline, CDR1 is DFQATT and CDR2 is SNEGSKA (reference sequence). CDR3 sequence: CSASPTAGGRTGELFF. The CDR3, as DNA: TGCAGTGCTAGTCCGACGGCGGGGGGGCGAACCGGGGAGCTGTTTTTT.

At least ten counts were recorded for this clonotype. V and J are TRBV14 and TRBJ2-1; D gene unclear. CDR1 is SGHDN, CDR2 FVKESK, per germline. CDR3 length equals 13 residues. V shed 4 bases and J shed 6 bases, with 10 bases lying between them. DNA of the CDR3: TGTGCCAGCAGCCCAAGAGCGCGCAATGAGCAGTTCTTC. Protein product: CASSPRARNEQFF. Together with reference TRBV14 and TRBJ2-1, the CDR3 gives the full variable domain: EAGVTQFPSHSVIEKGQTVTLRCDPISGHDNLYWYRRVMGKEIKFLLHFVKESKQDESGMPNNRFLAERTGGTYSTLKVQPAELEDSGVYFCASSPRARNEQFFGPGTRLTVL.

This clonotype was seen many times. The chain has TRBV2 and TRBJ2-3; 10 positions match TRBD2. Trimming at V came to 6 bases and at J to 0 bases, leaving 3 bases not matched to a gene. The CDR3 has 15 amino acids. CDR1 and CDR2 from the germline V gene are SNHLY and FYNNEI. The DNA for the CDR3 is TGTGCCAGCAGAAAGACTAGCGGGAGCACAGATACGCAGTATTTT. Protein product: CASRKTSGSTDTQYF.

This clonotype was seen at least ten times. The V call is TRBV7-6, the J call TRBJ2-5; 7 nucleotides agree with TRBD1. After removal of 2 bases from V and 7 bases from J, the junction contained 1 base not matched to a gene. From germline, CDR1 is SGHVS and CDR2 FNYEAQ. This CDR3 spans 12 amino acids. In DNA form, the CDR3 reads TGTGCCAGCAGCTTAAGACAGGGGACCCAGTACTTC. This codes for CASSLRQGTQYF.

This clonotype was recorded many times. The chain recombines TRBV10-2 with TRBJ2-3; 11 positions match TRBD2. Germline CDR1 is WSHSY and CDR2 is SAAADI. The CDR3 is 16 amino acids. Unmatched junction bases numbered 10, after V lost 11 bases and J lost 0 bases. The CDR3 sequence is CAPLGASGRSTDTQYF. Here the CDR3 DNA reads TGCGCCCCCTTGGGGGCTAGCGGGAGGAGCACAGATACGCAGTATTTT.

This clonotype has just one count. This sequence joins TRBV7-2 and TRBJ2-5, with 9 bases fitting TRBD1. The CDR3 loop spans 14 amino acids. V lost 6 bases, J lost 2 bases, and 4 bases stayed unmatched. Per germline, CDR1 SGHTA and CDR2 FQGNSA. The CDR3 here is CASRPGTGQETQYF. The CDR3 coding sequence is TGTGCCAGCAGACCCGGGACAGGGCAAGAGACCCAGTACTTC.

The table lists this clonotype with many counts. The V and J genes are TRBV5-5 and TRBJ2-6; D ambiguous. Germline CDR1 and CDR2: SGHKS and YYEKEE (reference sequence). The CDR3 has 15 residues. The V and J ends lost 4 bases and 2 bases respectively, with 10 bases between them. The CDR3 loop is CASSPQAPGANVLTF. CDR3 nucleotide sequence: TGTGCCAGCAGCCCCCAGGCCCCTGGGGCCAACGTCCTGACTTTC.

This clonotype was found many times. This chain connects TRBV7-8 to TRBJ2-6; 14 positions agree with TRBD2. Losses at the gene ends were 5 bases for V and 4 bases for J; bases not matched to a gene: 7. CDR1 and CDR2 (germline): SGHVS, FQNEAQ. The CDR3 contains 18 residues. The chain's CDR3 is CASSTTSGGAGGANVLTF. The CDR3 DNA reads TGTGCCAGCAGCACGACTAGCGGGGGGGCGGGAGGGGCCAACGTCCTGACTTTC.

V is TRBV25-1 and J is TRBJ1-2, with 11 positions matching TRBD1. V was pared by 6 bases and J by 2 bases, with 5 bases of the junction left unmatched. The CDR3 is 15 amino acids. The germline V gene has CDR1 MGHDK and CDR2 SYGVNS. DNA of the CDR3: TGTGCCAGCAGCCCCTGGGACAGGGGGAACTATGGCTACACCTTC. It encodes CASSPWDRGNYGYTF.

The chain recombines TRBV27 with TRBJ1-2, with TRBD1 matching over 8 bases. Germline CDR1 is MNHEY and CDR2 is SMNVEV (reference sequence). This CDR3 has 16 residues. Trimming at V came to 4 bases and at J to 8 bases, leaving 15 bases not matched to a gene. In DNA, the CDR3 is TGTGCCAGCAGTTCAAGCAGAGGACAGGGACGTGGCGGCTACACCTTC. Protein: CASSSSRGQGRGGYTF.

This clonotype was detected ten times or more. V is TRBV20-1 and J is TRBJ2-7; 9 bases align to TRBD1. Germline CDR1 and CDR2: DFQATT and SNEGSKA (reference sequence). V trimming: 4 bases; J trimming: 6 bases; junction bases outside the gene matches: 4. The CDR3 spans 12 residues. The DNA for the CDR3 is TGCAGTGCTAAGGGACAGGGAGGCGAGCAGTACTTC. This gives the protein CSAKGQGGEQYF.

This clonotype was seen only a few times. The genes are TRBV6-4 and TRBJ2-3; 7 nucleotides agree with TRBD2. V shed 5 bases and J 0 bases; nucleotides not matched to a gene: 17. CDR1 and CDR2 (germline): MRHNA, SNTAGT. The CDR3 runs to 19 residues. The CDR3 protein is CASSPFLNLSGSSTDTQYF. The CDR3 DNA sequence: TGTGCCAGCAGTCCCTTTTTGAACCTTAGCGGGTCGAGCACAGATACGCAGTATTTT.

In DNA form, the CDR3 reads TGCGCCAGCAGGGGGTCGGACGGGGGCAATCAGCCCCAGCATTTT. Encoded protein: CASRGSDGGNQPQHF. The chain couples TRBV10-2 to TRBJ1-5; D unresolved. This CDR3 spans 15 amino acids. V was trimmed by 6 bases and J by 2 bases, leaving 14 bases between them. Germline V gives CDR1 WSHSY, CDR2 SAAADI.

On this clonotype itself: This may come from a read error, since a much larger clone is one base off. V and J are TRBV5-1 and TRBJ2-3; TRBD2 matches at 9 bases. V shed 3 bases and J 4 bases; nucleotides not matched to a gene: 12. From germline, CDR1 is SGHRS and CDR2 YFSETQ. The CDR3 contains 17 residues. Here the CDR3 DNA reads TGCGCCAGCAGCTCGATGGTTGGGACTAGCACGCCAGATACGCAGTATTTT. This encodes CASSSMVGTSTPDTQYF. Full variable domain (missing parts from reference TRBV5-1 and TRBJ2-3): KAGVTQTPRYLIKTRGQQVTLSCSPISGHRSVSWYQQTPGQGLQFLFEYFSETQRNKGNFPGRFSGRQFSNSRSEMNVSTLELGDSALYLCASSSMVGTSTPDTQYFGPGTRLTVL.

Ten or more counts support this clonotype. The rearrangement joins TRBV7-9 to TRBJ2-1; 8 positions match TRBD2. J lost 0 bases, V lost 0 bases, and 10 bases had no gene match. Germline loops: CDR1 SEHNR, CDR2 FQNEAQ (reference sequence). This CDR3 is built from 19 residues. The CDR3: CASSLASGIPGSSYNEQFF. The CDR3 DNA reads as TGTGCCAGCAGCTTAGCTAGCGGGATCCCTGGAAGCTCCTACAATGAGCAGTTCTTC.

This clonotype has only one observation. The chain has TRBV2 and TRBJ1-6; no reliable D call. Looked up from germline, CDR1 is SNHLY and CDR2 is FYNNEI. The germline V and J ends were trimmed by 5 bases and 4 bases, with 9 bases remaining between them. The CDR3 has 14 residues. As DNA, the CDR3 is TGTGCCAGCAGTTTCACCGGTTATAATTCACCCCTCCACTTT. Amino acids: CASSFTGYNSPLHF.

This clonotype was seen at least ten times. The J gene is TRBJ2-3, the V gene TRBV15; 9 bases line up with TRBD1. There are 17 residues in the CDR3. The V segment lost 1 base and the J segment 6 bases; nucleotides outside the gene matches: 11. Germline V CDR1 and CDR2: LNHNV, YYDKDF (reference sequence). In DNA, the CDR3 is TGTGCCACCAGCAGAGGGCGAGGCACAGGGGGCTCGGATACGCAGTATTTT. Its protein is CATSRGRGTGGSDTQYF.

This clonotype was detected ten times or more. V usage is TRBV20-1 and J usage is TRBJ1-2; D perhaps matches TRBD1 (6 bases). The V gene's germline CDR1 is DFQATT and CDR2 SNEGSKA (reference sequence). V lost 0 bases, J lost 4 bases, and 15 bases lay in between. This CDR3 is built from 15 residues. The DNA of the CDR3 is TGCAGTGCTAGAGACGGTAGGGGGGAGCTCTATGGCTACACCTTC. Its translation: CSARDGRGELYGYTF.

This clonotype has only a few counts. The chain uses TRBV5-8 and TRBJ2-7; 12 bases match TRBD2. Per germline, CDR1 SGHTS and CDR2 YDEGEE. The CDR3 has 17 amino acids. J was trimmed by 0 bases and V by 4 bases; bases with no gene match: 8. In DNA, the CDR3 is TGTGCCAGCAGCGCTAACCTGACTAGCGGGAGCTCCTACGAGCAGTACTTC. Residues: CASSANLTSGSSYEQYF.

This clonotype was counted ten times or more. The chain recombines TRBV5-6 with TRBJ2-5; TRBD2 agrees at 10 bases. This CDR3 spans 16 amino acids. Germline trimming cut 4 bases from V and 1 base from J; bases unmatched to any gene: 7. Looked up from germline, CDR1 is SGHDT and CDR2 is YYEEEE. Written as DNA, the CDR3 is TGTGCCAGCAGCACGTTAGCGGGAGGCTTCCAAGAGACCCAGTACTTC. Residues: CASSTLAGGFQETQYF.

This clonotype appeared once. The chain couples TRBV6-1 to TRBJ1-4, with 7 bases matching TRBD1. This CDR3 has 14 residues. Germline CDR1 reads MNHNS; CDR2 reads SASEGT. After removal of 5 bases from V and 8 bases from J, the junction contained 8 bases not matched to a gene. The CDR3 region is CASSHRQGREKLFF. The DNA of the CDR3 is TGTGCCAGCAGTCACCGACAGGGACGCGAAAAACTGTTTTTT.

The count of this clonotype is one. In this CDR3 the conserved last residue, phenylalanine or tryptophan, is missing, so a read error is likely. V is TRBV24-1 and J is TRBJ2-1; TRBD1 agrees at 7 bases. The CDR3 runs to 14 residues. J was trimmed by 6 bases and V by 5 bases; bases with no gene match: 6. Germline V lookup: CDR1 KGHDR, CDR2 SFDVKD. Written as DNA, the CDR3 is TGTGCCACCAGTGGTTGGGACAGTTCCAATGAGCAGTTCTTG. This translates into CATSGWDSSNEQFL.